The rows below give T cell receptor beta chains drawn from one sample of a study of T cell responses to AZD1222 COVID-19 vaccine. Assay used: immunoSEQ multiplex PCR; TCRdb lists only in-frame clones, some missing. The sample gives about 100,000 clones, approximately 87% of which show up once; about 15% is in the top ten. Sequenced material: peripheral blood, taken on day 0 of AZD1222 vaccination. All receptors come from an adult in good health. Each CDR3 is given with its conserved first and last residue. The D gene is left open where the match is weak. Expanded clones are given a class, and other clones once, few, many or no size at all.

TRBJ1-2 TRBV11-3 NA NA CASSLDGGDYGYTF TGTGCCAGCAGCTTAGACGGGGGGGACTATGGCTACACCTTC
TRBJ1-4 TRBV10-3 TRBD1 NA CATGTGKDATNEKLFF TGTGCCACCGGGACAGGAAAAGATGCAACTAATGAAAAACTGTTTTTT
TRBJ2-7 TRBV13 TRBD1 NA CASSLASQGVHEQYF TGTGCCAGCAGCTTAGCGTCACAGGGGGTCCATGAGCAGTACTTC
TRBJ2-7 TRBV13 NA NA CASSLNHYEQYF TGTGCCAGCAGCTTAAATCACTACGAGCAGTACTTC
TRBJ2-1 TRBV7-2 TRBD2 NA CASSLGLAGFNEQFF TGTGCCAGCAGCTTAGGTTTAGCGGGATTCAATGAGCAGTTCTTC
TRBJ2-4 TRBV24-1 TRBD1 NA CATSVGQGKVNIQYF TGTGCCACCAGTGTGGGACAGGGGAAGGTAAACATTCAGTACTTC
TRBJ2-3 TRBV11-3 NA few CASSYSPGPWQYF TGTGCCAGCAGCTACAGTCCGGGCCCTTGGCAGTATTTT
TRBJ1-1 TRBV18 TRBD1 NA CASSLTGGITEAFF TGTGCCAGCTCGCTCACAGGGGGCATCACTGAAGCTTTCTTT
TRBJ1-2 TRBV5-8 NA few CASSLASQGLNYGYTF TGTGCCAGCAGCTTGGCCTCTCAGGGCCTCAACTATGGCTACACCTTC
TRBJ1-5 TRBV2 TRBD1 NA CASSDRDRAQPQHF TGTGCCAGCAGTGATAGAGACAGGGCTCAGCCCCAGCATTTT
TRBJ1-3 TRBV30 NA NA CAWSRGSRGNTIYF TGTGCCTGGAGTCGGGGTAGCCGTGGAAACACCATATATTTT
TRBJ2-1 TRBV5-4 TRBD2 NA CASSNAGGQYNEQFF TGTGCCAGCAGCAACGCGGGGGGCCAGTACAATGAGCAGTTCTTC
TRBJ2-3 TRBV6-6 NA NA CASSLPMSHRIGGTDTQYF TGTGCCAGCAGTCTCCCGATGTCTCACAGGATCGGAGGAACAGATACGCAGTATTTT
TRBJ1-2 TRBV6-2/TRBV6-3 TRBD1 NA CASSLIPGQGVGYTF TGTGCCAGCAGTCTGATACCGGGACAGGGAGTTGGCTACACCTTC
TRBJ1-2 TRBV7-2 NA few CASSLGIGGGKVSGYTF TGTGCCAGCAGCTTAGGGATAGGAGGGGGTAAGGTCTCCGGCTACACCTTC
TRBJ1-2 TRBV5-4 NA NA CASSLSGLNGYTF TGTGCCAGCAGCTTGTCCGGGCTGAATGGCTACACCTTC
TRBJ1-1 TRBV6-5 NA NA CASTRGQGAPVTFF TGTGCCAGCACTAGAGGGCAAGGGGCTCCGGTGACTTTCTTT
TRBJ2-1 TRBV7-9 TRBD2 NA CASSPGTSTHEQFF TGTGCCAGCAGCCCCGGGACTAGCACTCATGAGCAGTTCTTC
TRBJ2-3 TRBV5-8 NA NA CATPKGPGSTDTQYF TGTGCCACTCCGAAGGGGCCTGGTAGCACAGATACGCAGTATTTT
TRBJ1-1 TRBV6-5 NA few CASSYGGLMNTEAFF TGTGCCAGCTCCTACGGAGGACTTATGAACACTGAAGCTTTCTTT
TRBJ1-2 TRBV5-1 TRBD1 NA CASSSPDRGVYGYTF TGCGCCAGCAGCTCCCCAGACAGGGGGGTCTATGGCTACACCTTC
TRBJ1-2 TRBV7-2 NA few CASSFRDFNYGYTF TGTGCCAGCAGCTTCAGGGACTTTAACTATGGCTACACCTTC
TRBJ1-1 TRBV7-3 NA once CASSPGTTTEAFF TGTGCCAGCAGTCCCGGGACAACTACCGAGGCTTTCTTT
TRBJ2-7 TRBV6-5 NA medium-sized CASSLVYIEQYF TGTGCCAGCAGTCTGGTTTATATAGAGCAGTACTTC
TRBJ2-1 TRBV4-1 NA NA CASSQVVLASVNEQFF TGCGCCAGCAGCCAAGTCGTACTAGCAAGCGTTAATGAGCAGTTCTTC
TRBJ2-7 TRBV19 NA few CASSVGPRTYEQYF TGTGCCAGTAGTGTCGGACCGAGAACCTACGAGCAGTACTTC
TRBJ1-5 TRBV15 NA few CATSNGYQPQHF TGTGCCACCAGCAACGGGTACCAGCCCCAGCATTTT
TRBJ1-2 TRBV7-8 NA once CASSQEHSGYTF TGTGCCAGCAGCCAGGAGCACTCCGGCTACACCTTC
TRBJ1-1 TRBV6-5 NA NA CASSASSHTEAFF TGTGCCAGCAGCGCGTCTAGTCACACTGAAGCTTTCTTT
TRBJ1-1 TRBV9 NA NA CASSELGLGVAFF TGTGCCAGCAGCGAGCTCGGACTGGGGGTGGCTTTCTTT
TRBJ1-1 TRBV27 TRBD1 NA CASSPGTGLNTEAFF TGTGCCAGCAGTCCCGGGACAGGTTTGAACACTGAAGCTTTCTTT
TRBJ1-2 TRBV2 TRBD1 NA CASSEGTGGFYGYTF TGTGCCAGCAGTGAGGGAACAGGGGGCTTCTATGGCTACACCTTC
TRBJ2-1 TRBV5-1 NA few CASSPSIMAGVGGEQFF TGCGCCAGCAGCCCCTCTATAATGGCGGGAGTAGGGGGAGAGCAGTTCTTC
TRBJ2-1 TRBV7-6 NA NA CASSRSGGSTNEQFF TGTGCCAGCAGTCGCTCCGGGGGTTCTACAAATGAGCAGTTCTTC
TRBJ1-1 TRBV6-6 NA NA CASTRARTEAFF TGTGCCAGCACCAGGGCCCGCACTGAAGCTTTCTTT
TRBJ2-4 TRBV15 NA NA CATSRDSGFAKNIQYF TGTGCCACCAGCAGAGATTCGGGTTTTGCCAAAAACATTCAGTACTTC
TRBJ1-1 TRBV5-1 TRBD1 NA CASSRGQGEAFF TGCGCCAGCAGCAGGGGACAGGGTGAAGCTTTCTTT
TRBJ1-5 TRBV15 NA NA CATSRAGGGADQPQHF TGTGCCACCAGCAGGGCCGGTGGAGGGGCGGATCAGCCCCAGCATTTT
TRBJ1-2 TRBV24-1 NA NA CATSDLNSGTGYTF TGTGCCACCAGTGATTTGAATTCAGGGACTGGCTACACCTTC
TRBJ1-1 TRBV7-9 NA NA CASSPTGNTEAFF TGTGCCAGCAGCCCTACAGGGAACACTGAAGCTTTCTTT
TRBJ2-5 TRBV24-1 TRBD1 NA CATGDGTAGTQYF TGTGCCACCGGGGACGGGACAGCTGGGACCCAGTACTTC
TRBJ1-5 TRBV7-9 NA NA CASGAHSNQPQHF TGTGCCAGCGGGGCACATAGCAATCAGCCCCAGCATTTT
TRBJ1-1 TRBV6-5 NA NA CASSRTATMNTEAFF TGTGCCAGCAGTCGAACAGCGACTATGAACACTGAAGCTTTCTTT
TRBJ1-1 TRBV5-1 NA NA CASGSGGANTEAFF TGCGCCAGCGGATCCGGGGGGGCGAACACTGAAGCTTTCTTT
TRBJ2-1 TRBV6-2/TRBV6-3 TRBD2 NA CASSIIAGGHGEQFF TGTGCCAGCAGTATTATAGCGGGAGGGCACGGGGAGCAGTTCTTC
TRBJ1-5 TRBV2 NA NA CASAAGDQPQHF TGTGCCAGCGCAGCCGGGGATCAGCCCCAGCATTTT
TRBJ2-1 TRBV7-6 NA NA CASSLGGHGGQGSRNEQFF TGTGCCAGCAGCTTAGGGGGACACGGAGGGCAGGGTTCGCGCAATGAGCAGTTCTTC
TRBJ1-1 TRBV7-9 NA NA CASSLMGVETEAFF TGTGCCAGCAGCTTGATGGGGGTGGAGACTGAAGCTTTCTTT
TRBJ1-1 TRBV3-1/TRBV3-2 NA NA CASSHRTGNTEAFF TGTGCCAGCAGCCACAGGACGGGGAACACTGAAGCTTTCTTT
TRBJ2-1 TRBV7-2 TRBD2 NA CASSPPGLAGDGEQFF TGTGCCAGCAGCCCCCCAGGACTAGCGGGAGATGGTGAGCAGTTCTTC
TRBJ2-7 TRBV7-2 NA few CASSFPRDRLSYEQYF TGTGCCAGCAGCTTTCCCCGGGACCGCCTCTCCTACGAGCAGTACTTC
TRBJ1-4 TRBV24-1 NA NA CATSGDGGGEKLFF TGTGCCACCAGTGGAGATGGAGGCGGGGAAAAACTGTTTTTT
TRBJ2-2 TRBV7-8 TRBD1 NA CASQSTGVPGELFF TGTGCCAGCCAATCCACAGGGGTACCAGGGGAGCTGTTTTTT
TRBJ1-5 TRBV5-5 NA NA CASSLWPDSNQPQHF TGTGCCAGCAGCTTGTGGCCGGATAGCAATCAGCCCCAGCATTTT
TRBJ2-4 TRBV6-1 TRBD1 NA CASSEGSGQRNIQYF TGTGCCAGCAGTGAAGGTTCGGGACAGCGGAACATTCAGTACTTC
TRBJ1-2 TRBV6-2/TRBV6-3 NA once CASSYRAEGGYTF TGTGCCAGCAGTTATCGGGCAGAAGGAGGCTACACCTTC
TRBJ1-2 TRBV15 NA medium-sized CATRDRGDPYGYTF TGTGCCACCAGAGACCGGGGTGACCCCTATGGCTACACCTTC
TRBJ1-1 TRBV7-6 TRBD1 NA CASSLTPNQGGMNTEAFF TGTGCCAGCAGCTTAACTCCGAATCAGGGGGGGATGAACACTGAAGCTTTCTTT
TRBJ2-1 TRBV4-1 TRBD2 NA CASSQGLAVSSYNEQFF TGCGCCAGCAGCCAAGGTCTAGCGGTGAGCTCCTACAATGAGCAGTTCTTC